A single sample gave rise to the 2 T cell receptor beta chains below, sequenced in a study of circulating tumor DNA in untreated peripheral T-cell lymphoma (dated by TCRdb to 2020 to 2022). The receptor library was made with the immunoSEQ multiplex PCR assay. TCRdb mirrors the immuneACCESS table, restricted to in-frame sequences. Some clones are absent from its copies; in checked studies, under half trace to an unresolved V gene, and the reason for the others is unknown. This sample comprises approximately 4,900 clones, roughly two thirds of them detected only once. The top ten hold around 47% of the sample. Sequenced sample: tumor tissue. The receptors shown here come from a human donor with peripheral T-cell lymphoma.

This clone was seen once. This sequence joins TRBV23-1 and TRBJ2-7; 8 bases are a match to TRBD1. TRBV23-1 is designated an ORF whose function remains uncertain. This CDR3 comprises 14 residues. Trimming removed 6 bases from V and 2 bases from J; junction bases left unmatched: 6. The CDR3: CASSQGTGAYEQYF. DNA for the CDR3: TGCGCCAGCAGCCAAGGGACAGGAGCCTACGAGCAGTACTTC.

This sequence joins TRBV11-3 and TRBJ2-7, with 8 bases matching TRBD1. J lost 3 bases, V lost 2 bases, and 6 bases had no gene match. Germline loops: CDR1 SGHNT, CDR2 YENEEA. The CDR3 sequence is 15 residues long. CDR3 amino acids: CASSLRAGGFYEQYF. As DNA, the CDR3 is TGTGCCAGCAGCTTAAGGGCAGGGGGCTTCTACGAGCAGTACTTC.